Presented here are 31 T cell receptor beta chains from one specimen sequenced in a study of human T cells and chemical hapten exposure. Time point of the sample: pre-sensitization, week 0. The treatment here: therapeutic diphenylcyclopropenone sensitization with weekly scalp DPC. Using its own MiXCR run on the RACE reads, TCRdb lists one record per CDR3 protein. This sample has approximately 320,000 distinct CDR3 sequences; around 5.5% occur once, and the top ten carry over 6.5%. The sample was whole blood, taken in connection with sensitization to the hapten diphenylcyclopropenone (DPC). The receptor set was obtained from a woman under 30 with alopecia areata. Some clones in this sample may be carry-over from other donors' samples.

This clonotype appeared many times. The chain has TRBV4-1 and TRBJ1-5; tentative D call: TRBD1 (5 bases). Trimming shortened V by 0 bases and J by 3 bases, and 15 bases separated the two germline ends. The CDR3 spans 17 residues. Germline V lookup: CDR1 MGHRA, CDR2 YSYEKL. CDR3 sequence (DNA): TGCGCCAGCAGCCAAGACCCCTATCCGGGGACCAATCAGCCCCAGCATTTT. Its translation: CASSQDPYPGTNQPQHF.

This clonotype was counted a few times. The gene calls are TRBV3-1 and TRBJ2-1; 9 bases map to TRBD2. Per the germline V gene, CDR1 is LGHDT and CDR2 is YNNKEL (reference sequence). This CDR3 is 16 amino acids long. V lost 4 bases to trimming and J lost 3 bases; unmatched junction nucleotides: 7. The CDR3 reads CASSPSHSGGYNEQFF. The CDR3 nucleotides are TGTGCCAGCAGCCCAAGTCATAGCGGGGGCTACAATGAGCAGTTCTTC.

This clonotype occurred many times. The chain combines TRBV4-3 with TRBJ2-1; the match to TRBD2 covers 8 bases. This CDR3 has 15 amino acids. With 2 bases clipped from V and 8 bases from J, the junction kept 8 bases outside the gene matches. The germline V gene encodes CDR1 LGHNA and CDR2 YSLEER. The CDR3 sequence is CASSQSGGGLDEQFF. The DNA of the CDR3 is TGCGCCAGCAGCCAATCCGGGGGGGGCCTCGATGAGCAGTTCTTC.

CDR3 coding DNA: TGTGCCAGCAGCGTAAGCCGGACAGATACGCAGTATTTT. Translation: CASSVSRTDTQYF. V gene TRBV9 combines with J gene TRBJ2-3; D remains ambiguous. Trimming stripped 1 base from V and 3 bases from J, with 6 bases between. The CDR3 spans 13 residues. Germline V gene sequence: CDR1 SGDLS, CDR2 YYNGEE.

The sample holds a few counts of this clonotype. The chain carries TRBV7-2 and TRBJ2-7, with 10 bases matching TRBD1. Trimming took 3 bases from V and 4 from J; bases not matched to a gene: 9. Germline CDR1 is SGHTA and CDR2 is FQGNSA. CDR3 length equals 16 residues. The chain's CDR3 is CASSFAGTGVEYEQYF. CDR3 sequence (DNA): TGTGCCAGCAGCTTTGCCGGGACAGGGGTGGAATACGAGCAGTACTTC.

This clonotype was seen repeatedly, ten times or more. The CDR3 DNA follows: TGTGCCAGCAGGACGGGTCTCTCAGCCTATGGCTACACCTTC. This encodes CASRTGLSAYGYTF. The chain carries TRBV12-3 or TRBV12-4 and TRBJ1-2; D ambiguous. The CDR3 runs 14 residues. Trimming shortened V by 6 bases and J by 4 bases, and 15 bases separated the two germline ends.

The chain recombines TRBV7-9 with TRBJ2-3; 9 bases align to TRBD2. The CDR3 has 16 amino acids. V lost 5 bases and J lost 1; bases outside the gene matches: 7. Looked up from germline, CDR1 is SEHNR and CDR2 is FQNEAQ (reference sequence). Here the CDR3 DNA reads TGTGCCAGCAGCCTCCCCTCTAGCGGGGGCACAGATACGCAGTATTTT. Its protein product is CASSLPSSGGTDTQYF.

This clonotype has a handful of counts. The V call is TRBV4-3, the J call TRBJ2-7; D is perhaps TRBD2 (7 bases). The CDR3 has 15 amino acids. V lost 0 bases and J lost 2, with 11 bases in between. Germline values: CDR1 LGHNA, CDR2 YSLEER. CDR3 sequence: CASSQDRRGPYEQYF. CDR3 DNA: TGCGCCAGCAGCCAAGATCGGCGGGGGCCCTACGAGCAGTACTTC.

This clonotype was seen many times. The chain combines TRBV29-1 with TRBJ1-3; no reliable D call. From germline, CDR1 is SQVTM and CDR2 ANQGSEA. The CDR3 length is 13 residues. V was pared by 3 bases and J by 3 bases, with 9 bases between. The CDR3, as DNA: TGCAGCGTTGAGGTACAGAATGGAAACACCATATATTTT. Protein sequence: CSVEVQNGNTIYF.

The J gene is TRBJ2-7, the V gene TRBV5-1, with 7 bases matching TRBD1. The J segment lost 2 bases and the V segment lost 4 bases, leaving 12 bases of the junction unmatched. Germline V gives CDR1 SGHRS, CDR2 YFSETQ. This CDR3 is 16 amino acids long. The chain's CDR3 is CASSPGLQGVTYEQYF. CDR3 DNA: TGCGCCAGCAGCCCGGGTCTCCAGGGGGTTACCTACGAGCAGTACTTC.

This clonotype was detected only a few times. This rearrangement joins TRBV6-4 to TRBJ2-3; D not resolved. This CDR3 is built from 14 residues. V was pared by 3 bases and J by 1 base, with 8 bases between. In germline, CDR1 is MRHNA, CDR2 SNTAGT. CDR3 in amino acids: CASSDDRGTDTQYF. In nucleotides, the CDR3 is TGTGCCAGCAGTGATGACCGCGGCACAGATACGCAGTATTTT.

This clonotype was seen a few times. CDR3 DNA: TGCAGTGCTAGAGAGGAGAACTCGATATGGGGTTATGGCTACACCTTC. Its translation: CSAREENSIWGYGYTF. J is TRBJ1-2 and V is TRBV20-1; D remains ambiguous. Germline CDR1 is DFQATT and CDR2 is SNEGSKA (reference sequence). The CDR3 runs to 16 residues. The ends were cut back, 0 bases at V and 5 bases at J, with 19 bases in the middle.

The rearrangement uses TRBV12-3 or TRBV12-4 and TRBJ2-7; 8 bases are shared with TRBD2. V trimming: 6 bases; J trimming: 5 bases; junction bases outside the gene matches: 9. CDR3 length: 14 amino acids. The CDR3 loop is CASSLLAGSNEQYF. CDR3 nucleotides: TGTGCCAGCAGCCTCTTAGCGGGGAGTAACGAGCAGTACTTC.

This clonotype showed up many times. The chain links TRBV21-1 to TRBJ2-7. TRBV21-1 is assigned pseudogene status. CDR3 length equals 16 residues. CDR3 sequence: CASSKESAEPSYEQYF. The CDR3 nucleotides are TGTGCCAGCAGCAAAGAATCGGCGGAACCCTCCTACGAGCAGTACTTC.

This clonotype was seen ten or more times. CDR3 sequence: CASSQDLEVSYEQYF. CDR3 coding DNA: TGCGCCAGCAGCCAAGATTTGGAGGTATCCTACGAGCAGTACTTC. The chain combines TRBV4-3 with TRBJ2-7; D possibly corresponds to TRBD2 (5 bases). Germline V gene sequence: CDR1 LGHNA, CDR2 YSLEER. This CDR3 is 15 amino acids long. V dropped 0 bases and J dropped 1 base, with 10 bases sitting between them.

The gene calls are TRBV27 and TRBJ2-7; TRBD1 aligns across 7 bases. This CDR3 has 14 amino acids. Germline V gene sequence: CDR1 MNHEY, CDR2 SMNVEV (reference sequence). V gave up 1 base and J gave up 1 base; unmatched junction bases: 1. Here the CDR3 reads CASSLWGQSYEQYF. The CDR3 DNA reads TGTGCCAGCAGTTTATGGGGACAGTCCTACGAGCAGTACTTC.

This clonotype was picked up a small number of times. V and J are TRBV9 and TRBJ2-3, with 11 bases lining up with TRBD2. This CDR3 region has 18 residues. Per the germline V gene, CDR1 is SGDLS and CDR2 is YYNGEE. V gave up 3 bases and J gave up 2 bases; unmatched junction bases: 11. CDR3 protein: CASSGYSGGALDTDTQYF. The CDR3 region has the DNA TGTGCCAGCAGCGGTTATAGCGGGGGGGCTCTCGACACAGATACGCAGTATTTT. Together with reference TRBV9 and TRBJ2-3, the CDR3 gives the full variable domain: DSGVTQTPKHLITATGQRVTLRCSPRSGDLSVYWYQQSLDQGLQFLIQYYNGEERAKGNILERFSAQQFPDLHSELNLSSLELGDSALYFCASSGYSGGALDTDTQYFGPGTRLTVL.

This clonotype was counted at least ten times. This chain joins TRBV6-5 and TRBJ2-3, with a weak D call TRBD2 (6 bases). The CDR3 consists of 13 residues. The V end was cut by 2 bases, the J end by 8 bases, with 11 bases between. Germline V gives CDR1 MNHEY, CDR2 SVGAGI. CDR3 sequence: CASSYTLTSTQYF. The CDR3 DNA is TGTGCCAGCAGTTACACCCTGACTAGTACGCAGTATTTT.

This clonotype occurred many times. The chain couples TRBV11-2 to TRBJ2-2; D ambiguous. The CDR3 sequence is 13 residues long. The germline V gene has CDR1 SGHAT and CDR2 FQNNGV. The V end was cut by 4 bases, the J end by 7 bases, with 10 bases between. CDR3 DNA sequence: TGTGCCAGCAGCTCTAGTGGTTACGGGGAGCTGTTTTTT. This sequence encodes CASSSSGYGELFF.

This clonotype was seen a few times. The V and J genes are TRBV7-9 and TRBJ2-7, with a possible D match to TRBD2 (7 bases). The germline V gene encodes CDR1 SEHNR and CDR2 FQNEAQ (reference sequence). This CDR3 comprises 18 residues. The V and J ends lost 3 bases and 4 bases respectively, with 25 bases between them. The CDR3 loop is CASSLAGAPLDSSYEQYF. The CDR3 DNA reads as TGTGCCAGCAGCTTGGCGGGGGCCCCCCTGGACTCTTCTTACGAGCAGTACTTC.

In the case of this clonotype: This may arise from a read error, as a much more abundant clone is one base away. This sequence joins TRBV27 and TRBJ2-5, with no clear D. CDR1 MNHEY and CDR2 SMNVEV come from the germline V gene (reference sequence). CDR3 length equals 12 residues. The CDR3 nucleotides read TGTGCCAGCAGTTTAGGGAAAGAGACCCAGTGCTTC. This codes for CASSLGKETQCF.

This clonotype has just a few counts. This chain uses TRBV18 with TRBJ1-3; D not certain. This CDR3 has 15 residues. The germline V gene encodes CDR1 KGHSH and CDR2 LQKENI. V dropped 2 bases and J dropped 4 bases, with 12 bases sitting between them. CDR3 amino acids: CASSPKSAEGNTIYF. The CDR3 DNA follows: TGTGCCAGCTCACCAAAATCAGCTGAGGGAAACACCATATATTTT.

The CDR3, as DNA: TGTGCCAGCAGTTACTCGAATCCCGGGTATGGCAATCAGCCCCAGCATTTT. This codes for CASSYSNPGYGNQPQHF. The V call is TRBV6-6, the J call TRBJ1-5; no clear D gene. Trimming took off 0 bases at V and 2 bases at J, with 14 bases between the two ends. This CDR3 spans 17 amino acids. The V gene's germline CDR1 is MNHNY and CDR2 SVGAGI (reference sequence).

This chain connects TRBV5-4 to TRBJ2-7, with a tentative D call TRBD1 (6 bases). Trimming removed 4 bases at V and 2 bases at J, with 13 bases between. The CDR3 is 14 residues long. In germline, CDR1 is SGHNT, CDR2 YYREEE (reference sequence). CDR3: CASSPRDKAYEQYF. The CDR3 nucleotides read TGTGCCAGCAGCCCCCGGGACAAGGCCTACGAGCAGTACTTC.

The chain uses TRBV7-8 and TRBJ2-1; 7 bases agree with TRBD2. CDR3 size: 14 residues. Trimming removed 5 bases from V and 5 bases from J; junction bases left unmatched: 6. From germline, CDR1 is SGHVS and CDR2 FQNEAQ. The CDR3 region is CASSPWSGNNEQFF. The CDR3, as DNA: TGTGCCAGCAGCCCCTGGAGCGGGAACAATGAGCAGTTCTTC.

The table lists this clonotype with a few counts. This chain joins TRBV19 and TRBJ2-7; D tentatively reads TRBD1 or TRBD2 (5 bases each). The CDR3 runs to 15 residues. CDR1 and CDR2 from the germline V gene are LNHDA and SQIVND (reference sequence). V was pared by 5 bases and J by 2 bases, with 16 bases between. The CDR3 nucleotides are TGTGCCAGTAGTGTACCGGGACGTCTCACCTACGAGCAGTACTTC. This encodes CASSVPGRLTYEQYF.

In this sample, this clonotype turned up a few times. The gene calls are TRBV3-1 and TRBJ2-5; 12 bases map to TRBD2. The CDR3 has 14 residues. V was clipped by 0 bases and J by 7 bases; unmatched bases: 0. Germline V gene data show CDR1 as LGHDT and CDR2 as YNNKEL (reference sequence). CDR3 loop: CASSQETSGGTQYF. CDR3 DNA sequence: TGTGCCAGCAGCCAAGAGACTAGCGGGGGGACCCAGTACTTC.

This chain joins TRBV28 and TRBJ2-5; 9 bases map to TRBD1. Germline assignment: CDR1 MDHEN and CDR2 SYDVKM. CDR3 size: 16 residues. J lost 5 bases, V lost 2 bases, and 9 bases had no gene match. The CDR3 DNA sequence: TGTGCCAGCAGTTTACCTCAGACAGGGGGAACGGAGACCCAGTACTTC. Translating gives CASSLPQTGGTETQYF.

This clonotype showed up many times. V and J are TRBV6-4 and TRBJ2-1; D may correspond to TRBD1 or TRBD2 (5 bases each). Germline values: CDR1 MRHNA, CDR2 SNTAGT. The CDR3 covers 15 residues. Between the trimmed V and J ends, which lost 0 bases and 6 bases, there was a span of 12 bases. Written as DNA, the CDR3 is TGTGCCAGCAGTGACTCAGAGGATGGGGGCAATGAGCAGTTCTTC. It specifies CASSDSEDGGNEQFF.

This clonotype was seen more than once but under ten times. V gene TRBV20-1 combines with J gene TRBJ2-1, with D possibly TRBD2 on 6 matching bases. This CDR3 has 15 residues. Germline V gene sequence: CDR1 DFQATT, CDR2 SNEGSKA (reference sequence). V dropped 3 bases and J dropped 0 bases, with 12 bases sitting between them. CDR3 nucleotides: TGCAGTGCTAGCGGTTTAGCGGCCTCCTACAATGAGCAGTTCTTC. Its protein is CSASGLAASYNEQFF.

The chain combines TRBV4-2 with TRBJ2-1; a possible D gene is TRBD2 (6 bases). Trimming pared 0 bases from V and 9 bases from J, leaving 12 bases between. This CDR3 region has 14 residues. Per the germline V gene, CDR1 is LGHNA and CDR2 is YNFKEQ. The CDR3 is CASSQDGLGGEQFF. CDR3 bases: TGTGCCAGCAGCCAAGATGGGTTGGGGGGTGAGCAGTTCTTC.